This is a list of T cell receptor beta chains from one sample in a study of T cells in Graves' hyperthyroidism and ophthalmopathy. One entry per CDR3 protein, called by TCRdb with MiXCR from the multiplex PCR reads. The table has 620,000 or so distinct CDR3 sequences, more than 12% seen once. Sequences were obtained from blood. These receptors all come from a woman in her forties or fifties with Graves' ophthalmopathy. CDR3s include the opening cysteine and the closing phenylalanine or tryptophan. The D gene is left open where the match is weak. Size tells how often a clone was seen (once, few, many) or the class of an expanded clone, and some rows leave it out.

J: TRBJ2-7; V: TRBV9; size: few; D: -; DNA: TGTGCCAGCAGCGTAGGAACGAAAAGAATTTACGAGCAGTACTTC; CDR3: CASSVGTKRIYEQYF
J: TRBJ2-2; V: TRBV4-3; size: -; D: -; DNA: TGCGCCAGCAGCCAAGATCGGCAGGGATCGAACACCGGGGAGCTGTTTTTT; CDR3: CASSQDRQGSNTGELFF
J: TRBJ2-3; V: TRBV29-1; size: few; D: -; DNA: TGCAGCGTTGAAGGCCCTAATAAGAACACAGATACGCAGTATTTT; CDR3: CSVEGPNKNTDTQYF
J: TRBJ1-2; V: TRBV7-8; size: many; D: -; DNA: TGTGCCAGCAGCTCACAGGGCTACTATGGCTACACCTTC; CDR3: CASSSQGYYGYTF
J: TRBJ2-7; V: TRBV6-6; size: many; D: TRBD2; DNA: TGTGCCAGCAGTTACTCGACGCTGACTAGCCCATCCGAGCAGTACTTC; CDR3: CASSYSTLTSPSEQYF
J: TRBJ2-7; V: TRBV4-3; size: few; D: TRBD1; DNA: TGCGCCAGCAGCCAGAGGACAGGGACCTACGAGCAGTACTTC; CDR3: CASSQRTGTYEQYF
J: TRBJ2-7; V: TRBV19; size: few; D: -; DNA: TGTGCCAGTAGTATAGATGGGGCGGACGAGGTCGCACCCTACGAGCAGTACTTC; CDR3: CASSIDGADEVAPYEQYF
J: TRBJ2-5; V: TRBV20-1; size: many; D: TRBD2; DNA: TGCAGTTTCGGGACTAGCGGGAGGAAATCTTCAGAGACCCAGTACTTC; CDR3: CSFGTSGRKSSETQYF
J: TRBJ1-4; V: TRBV5-1; size: many; D: -; DNA: TGCGCCAGCAGCTTGGTAGCGGAACCTAATGAAAAACTGTTTTTT; CDR3: CASSLVAEPNEKLFF
J: TRBJ1-2; V: TRBV10-3; size: many; D: TRBD1; DNA: TGTGCCAACTCCGCGGGACAGGGAACCTATGGCTACACCTTC; CDR3: CANSAGQGTYGYTF
J: TRBJ1-2; V: TRBV30; size: many; D: -; DNA: TGTGCCTGGACCCCCCGGGCGGATGGCTACACCTTC; CDR3: CAWTPRADGYTF
J: TRBJ2-7; V: TRBV7-6; size: many; D: -; DNA: TGTGCCAGCAGCCTTGGGGGGCGTAAGGACGAGCAGTACTTC; CDR3: CASSLGGRKDEQYF
J: TRBJ2-2; V: TRBV7-2; size: many; D: TRBD2; DNA: TGTGCCAGCAGCTCGATAGCGGGAGTAGGCACCGGGGAGCTGTTTTTT; CDR3: CASSSIAGVGTGELFF
J: TRBJ2-1; V: TRBV6-2/TRBV6-3; size: many; D: -; DNA: TGTGCCAGCAGTTACTCGAATCATTGGCGGGGGCAAGACGATGAGCAGTTCTTC; CDR3: CASSYSNHWRGQDDEQFF
J: TRBJ2-5; V: TRBV7-9; size: once; D: -; DNA: TGTGCCAGCAGCCAGAAAGTTGGGGCCCAGTACTTC; CDR3: CASSQKVGAQYF
J: TRBJ1-2; V: TRBV28; size: few; D: TRBD1; DNA: TGTGCCAGCAGTTTCGGGTGGACAGGGGATGGCTACACCTTC; CDR3: CASSFGWTGDGYTF
J: TRBJ2-5; V: TRBV18; size: many; D: -; DNA: TGTGCCAGCTCCCCCAGCAACCAAGAGACCCAGTACTTC; CDR3: CASSPSNQETQYF
J: TRBJ1-2; V: TRBV5-8; size: few; D: -; DNA: TGTGCCAGCAGCTCACGCGCTCCCAAGGACTACACCTTC; CDR3: CASSSRAPKDYTF
J: TRBJ2-1; V: TRBV5-1; size: many; D: -; DNA: TGCGCCAGCAGCCTAGACAGTCGACATAGCTCCTACAATGAGCAGTTCTTC; CDR3: CASSLDSRHSSYNEQFF
J: TRBJ2-3; V: TRBV20-1; size: many; D: TRBD1; DNA: TGCAGTGCTAGAGATACGACAGGGGTGGATACGCAGTATTTT; CDR3: CSARDTTGVDTQYF
J: TRBJ2-1; V: TRBV7-2; size: few; D: TRBD1; DNA: TGTGCCAGCAGCGTCAGGGGGCAAGTGGGCAATGAGCAGTTCTTC; CDR3: CASSVRGQVGNEQFF
J: TRBJ2-7; V: TRBV11-2; size: many; D: TRBD2; DNA: TGTGCCAGCAGGAGTATAGCGGGAGTAGGCTCCTACGAGCAGTACTTC; CDR3: CASRSIAGVGSYEQYF
J: TRBJ2-5; V: TRBV3-1; size: -; D: TRBD2; DNA: TGTGCCAGCAGCCAAGATAGCGGGAGCCAAGAGACCCAGTACTTC; CDR3: CASSQDSGSQETQYF
J: TRBJ2-2; V: TRBV18; size: many; D: -; DNA: TGTGCCAGCTCAGGCTCCGACGGGAGATGGACCGGGGAGCTGTTTTTT; CDR3: CASSGSDGRWTGELFF
J: TRBJ1-2; V: TRBV20-1; size: -; D: TRBD1; DNA: TGCAGTGCTAGTCCTCGGGACAGGACTCTCTATGGCTACACCTTC; CDR3: CSASPRDRTLYGYTF
J: TRBJ2-1; V: TRBV28; size: -; D: TRBD2; DNA: TGTGCCAGCAACGGTCCTCCCCAGACTAGCGGTAATGAGCAGTTCTTC; CDR3: CASNGPPQTSGNEQFF
J: TRBJ1-1; V: TRBV9; size: -; D: -; DNA: TGTGCCAGCAGCCCCCGGGGGGTAAGCACTGAAGCTTTCTTT; CDR3: CASSPRGVSTEAFF
J: TRBJ2-4; V: TRBV15; size: few; D: TRBD1; DNA: TGTGCCACCAGCAGAGGGGACAGGGGGAGCCTAGCCAAAAACATTCAGTACTTC; CDR3: CATSRGDRGSLAKNIQYF
J: TRBJ2-3; V: TRBV10-3; size: few; D: -; DNA: TGTGCCATCATGGGGAACCTCACAGATACGCAGTATTTT; CDR3: CAIMGNLTDTQYF
J: TRBJ2-1; V: TRBV27; size: many; D: TRBD2; DNA: TGTGCCAGCAGTTTAGGGACTACCGGGCACAATGAGCAGTTCTTC; CDR3: CASSLGTTGHNEQFF
J: TRBJ2-1; V: TRBV2; size: many; D: -; DNA: TGTGCCAGCAGTGCGCAGGGAGCCTACAATGAGCAGTTCTTC; CDR3: CASSAQGAYNEQFF
J: TRBJ2-5; V: TRBV27; size: many; D: TRBD1; DNA: TGTGCCAGCAGTATCCGGGACAGGGGTCATCGGGAGACCCAGTACTTC; CDR3: CASSIRDRGHRETQYF
J: TRBJ1-2; V: TRBV5-1; size: many; D: -; DNA: TGCGCCAGCAGCCTCGGAGTCCACTATGGCTACACCTTC; CDR3: CASSLGVHYGYTF
J: TRBJ2-7; V: TRBV29-1; size: few; D: TRBD1; DNA: TGCAGCGTCCGGGACAGGGGGCTTAGATACGAGCAGTACTTC; CDR3: CSVRDRGLRYEQYF
J: TRBJ1-5; V: TRBV2; size: many; D: -; DNA: TGTGCCAGCAGAGGGGGAGCGCATCAGCCCCAGCATTTT; CDR3: CASRGGAHQPQHF
J: TRBJ2-1; V: TRBV5-6; size: few; D: TRBD1; DNA: TGTGCCAGCAGCCCGGTCGGACAGGGTTACACCTACAATGAGCAGTTCTTC; CDR3: CASSPVGQGYTYNEQFF
J: TRBJ2-4; V: TRBV12-3/TRBV12-4; size: once; D: -; DNA: TGTGCCAGCAGTTCCACAGGGTATCGGGACATTCAGTACTTC; CDR3: CASSSTGYRDIQYF
J: TRBJ1-2; V: TRBV12-3/TRBV12-4; size: -; D: -; DNA: TGTGCCAGCAGTTTGTTTATCGGACAGACGGTTGGCTACACCTTC; CDR3: CASSLFIGQTVGYTF
J: TRBJ2-3; V: TRBV7-9; size: few; D: TRBD2; DNA: TGTGCCAGCAGCCCCCAACCGGGACTAGCGGGAGTTAGCACAGATACGCAGTATTTT; CDR3: CASSPQPGLAGVSTDTQYF
J: TRBJ2-1; V: TRBV24-1; size: few; D: -; DNA: TGTGCCACCAGTGTAGGTCTCCGGAATGAGCAGTTCTTC; CDR3: CATSVGLRNEQFF
J: TRBJ1-6; V: TRBV10-3; size: -; D: -; DNA: TGTGCCATCAGTGAGTCACGGGGGTTGGATAATTCACCCCTCCACTTT; CDR3: CAISESRGLDNSPLHF
J: TRBJ2-1; V: TRBV6-1; size: many; D: TRBD2; DNA: TGTGCCAGCAGTAGCGGGAGAGAAAACAATGAGCAGTTCTTC; CDR3: CASSSGRENNEQFF
J: TRBJ2-1; V: TRBV7-8; size: many; D: -; DNA: TGTGCCAGCAGCTTAGCGGGGGCTAGAATTGAGCAGTTCTTC; CDR3: CASSLAGARIEQFF
J: TRBJ2-3; V: TRBV3-1; size: many; D: -; DNA: TGTGCCAGCAGCCAATCCGGGGTTCGCACAGATACGCAGTATTTT; CDR3: CASSQSGVRTDTQYF
J: TRBJ2-1; V: TRBV20-1; size: many; D: TRBD2; DNA: TGCAGTGCCCTAGAAAGCGGACTAGCCACCAATGAGCAGTTCTTC; CDR3: CSALESGLATNEQFF
J: TRBJ1-5; V: TRBV7-9; size: -; D: -; DNA: TGTGCCAGCAGCAACAACGGGAATCAGCCCCAGCATTTT; CDR3: CASSNNGNQPQHF
J: TRBJ2-1; V: TRBV20-1; size: many; D: -; DNA: TGCAGTGCTAGAGACCGACGGAGCGGAAGCTCCTACAATGAGCAGTTCTTC; CDR3: CSARDRRSGSSYNEQFF
J: TRBJ2-7; V: TRBV20-1; size: -; D: -; DNA: TGCAGTGTAAGGGAGGTATACGAGCAGTACTTC; CDR3: CSVREVYEQYF
J: TRBJ2-3; V: TRBV30; size: many; D: -; DNA: TGTGCCTGGAGTAGCCAGGATGTTACGCAGTATTTT; CDR3: CAWSSQDVTQYF
J: TRBJ2-1; V: TRBV11-2; size: many; D: TRBD2; DNA: TGTGCCAGCAGTTATCCGGGACTAGGTAGTGAGCAGTTCTTC; CDR3: CASSYPGLGSEQFF